A selection of T cell receptor beta chains follows, all from one sample in a study of blood T cell repertoires in COVID-19. Clones were sequenced by immunoSEQ multiplex PCR, and TCRdb holds only the in-frame ones, with some missing. The data contain about 250,000 clones, about four fifths of them singletons. The specimen sequenced was peripheral blood. The receptor source for this set is a woman aged 40 to 50 who had recovered from COVID-19. Both conserved end residues are part of each CDR3. D genes are given only for firm matches. Expanded clones get a size class; other rows say once, few or many, or leave the size out.

j_call: TRBJ2-7
d_call: .
cdr3_length: 18
clone_size: .
v_call: TRBV28
cdr3_nt: TGTGCCAGCAGTCTCCAAACAGGGCTTCCCGGGCTAAGGTACGAGCAGTACTTC
cdr3_aa: CASSLQTGLPGLRYEQYF

j_call: TRBJ2-1
d_call: .
cdr3_length: 18
clone_size: .
v_call: TRBV11-2
cdr3_nt: TGTGCCAGCAGCTTAGAGCCCCGACAAACATCGACCTACAATGAGCAGTTCTTC
cdr3_aa: CASSLEPRQTSTYNEQFF

j_call: TRBJ2-3
d_call: .
cdr3_length: 12
clone_size: .
v_call: TRBV12-3/TRBV12-4
cdr3_nt: TGTGCCAGCAGTCGCTCACTAGATACGCAGTATTTT
cdr3_aa: CASSRSLDTQYF

j_call: TRBJ2-1
d_call: .
cdr3_length: 13
clone_size: .
v_call: TRBV28
cdr3_nt: TGTGCCAGCAGTTTGTTACAAGTCTATGAGCAGTTCTTC
cdr3_aa: CASSLLQVYEQFF

j_call: TRBJ1-4
d_call: .
cdr3_length: 12
clone_size: .
v_call: TRBV6-5
cdr3_nt: TGTGCCAGCACCACTAGCCCGGAAAAACTGTTTTTT
cdr3_aa: CASTTSPEKLFF

j_call: TRBJ2-7
d_call: TRBD1
cdr3_length: 15
clone_size: .
v_call: TRBV5-1
cdr3_nt: TGCGCCAGCGCAACCGGGACAGGGGGCTCCTACGAGCAGTACTTC
cdr3_aa: CASATGTGGSYEQYF

j_call: TRBJ1-1
d_call: .
cdr3_length: 13
clone_size: .
v_call: TRBV27
cdr3_nt: TGTGCCAGCAGTTTATGGCAGAACACTGAAGCTTTCTTT
cdr3_aa: CASSLWQNTEAFF

j_call: TRBJ2-5
d_call: .
cdr3_length: 16
clone_size: .
v_call: TRBV27
cdr3_nt: TGTGCCAGCAGTGGGACAGTAGCGGGGAGTCGGGAGACCCAGTACTTC
cdr3_aa: CASSGTVAGSRETQYF

j_call: TRBJ1-4
d_call: TRBD1
cdr3_length: 14
clone_size: once
v_call: TRBV5-1
cdr3_nt: TGCGCCAGCAGCTCGGGACAGGGCGGAGAAAAACTGTTTTTT
cdr3_aa: CASSSGQGGEKLFF

j_call: TRBJ2-1
d_call: .
cdr3_length: 12
clone_size: .
v_call: TRBV5-1
cdr3_nt: TGCGCCAGCAGCCACCCCTCGGATGAGCAGTTCTTC
cdr3_aa: CASSHPSDEQFF

j_call: TRBJ2-7
d_call: TRBD1
cdr3_length: 14
clone_size: .
v_call: TRBV6-5
cdr3_nt: TGTGCCAGCAAAGAAACAGGGGGTACCGACGAGCAGTACTTC
cdr3_aa: CASKETGGTDEQYF

j_call: TRBJ2-7
d_call: .
cdr3_length: 16
clone_size: .
v_call: TRBV7-2
cdr3_nt: TGTGCCAGCAGCTTAGCTGGCGGGCGGGGATACTACGAGCAGTACTTC
cdr3_aa: CASSLAGGRGYYEQYF

j_call: TRBJ2-2
d_call: .
cdr3_length: 10
clone_size: .
v_call: TRBV28
cdr3_nt: TGTGCCACAGGGTCCGGGGAGCTGTTTTTT
cdr3_aa: CATGSGELFF

j_call: TRBJ2-3
d_call: TRBD2
cdr3_length: 18
clone_size: .
v_call: TRBV14
cdr3_nt: TGTGCCAGCAGCCAAAGAAATAGCGGGGGATACGGCACAGATACGCAGTATTTT
cdr3_aa: CASSQRNSGGYGTDTQYF

j_call: TRBJ1-1
d_call: .
cdr3_length: 13
clone_size: .
v_call: TRBV10-3
cdr3_nt: TGTGCCACCCAGAGACAGCCGAACACTGAAGCTTTCTTT
cdr3_aa: CATQRQPNTEAFF

j_call: TRBJ1-4
d_call: .
cdr3_length: 14
clone_size: .
v_call: TRBV28
cdr3_nt: TGTGCCAGCAGCCTCAGGGGCATAAATGAAAAACTGTTTTTT
cdr3_aa: CASSLRGINEKLFF

j_call: TRBJ2-1
d_call: TRBD1
cdr3_length: 14
clone_size: .
v_call: TRBV19
cdr3_nt: TGTGCCAGTAGTATGAACAGGGGGGCCAATGAGCAGTTCTTC
cdr3_aa: CASSMNRGANEQFF

j_call: TRBJ2-7
d_call: .
cdr3_length: 14
clone_size: .
v_call: TRBV27
cdr3_nt: TGTGCCAGCAGTCCCCTGGCCCACATCTACGAGCAGTACTTC
cdr3_aa: CASSPLAHIYEQYF

j_call: TRBJ2-5
d_call: TRBD1
cdr3_length: 14
clone_size: .
v_call: TRBV29-1
cdr3_nt: TGCAGCATAACTGGACAGGGGAGGTGGGAGACCCAGTACTTC
cdr3_aa: CSITGQGRWETQYF

j_call: TRBJ1-4
d_call: .
cdr3_length: 16
clone_size: .
v_call: TRBV29-1
cdr3_nt: TGCAGCGTAGGGGGATTACAGGATACGACTAATGAAAAACTGTTTTTT
cdr3_aa: CSVGGLQDTTNEKLFF

j_call: TRBJ2-1
d_call: .
cdr3_length: 15
clone_size: .
v_call: TRBV5-6
cdr3_nt: TGTGCCAGCACGGCCGGGACTTTCGATTACAATGAGCAGTTCTTC
cdr3_aa: CASTAGTFDYNEQFF

j_call: TRBJ1-5
d_call: .
cdr3_length: 15
clone_size: few
v_call: TRBV2
cdr3_nt: TGTGCCAGCAGTTTCAGGGAGGATAGCAATCAGCCCCAGCATTTT
cdr3_aa: CASSFREDSNQPQHF

j_call: TRBJ2-7
d_call: .
cdr3_length: 15
clone_size: .
v_call: TRBV4-2
cdr3_nt: TGTGCCAGCAGCCAAGACGGTAGCACAGGGCGGGAGCAGTACTTC
cdr3_aa: CASSQDGSTGREQYF

j_call: TRBJ1-2
d_call: TRBD1
cdr3_length: 15
clone_size: .
v_call: TRBV5-4
cdr3_nt: TGTGCCAGCAGCCGGACGACAGGGGCGGACTATGGCTACACCTTC
cdr3_aa: CASSRTTGADYGYTF

j_call: TRBJ2-5
d_call: TRBD2
cdr3_length: 17
clone_size: .
v_call: TRBV29-1
cdr3_nt: TGCAGCGTTGAAGATATGGGTGGCGGGGGGCGCAGAGAGACCCAGTACTTC
cdr3_aa: CSVEDMGGGGRRETQYF

j_call: TRBJ2-1
d_call: .
cdr3_length: 9
clone_size: .
v_call: TRBV20-1
cdr3_nt: TGCAGTGCGGCAGGTTGGAAGTTCTTC
cdr3_aa: CSAAGWKFF

j_call: TRBJ2-7
d_call: TRBD1
cdr3_length: 14
clone_size: .
v_call: TRBV14
cdr3_nt: TGTGCCAGCAGCCTGGGACAGGGTTTCAGGGAGCAGTACTTC
cdr3_aa: CASSLGQGFREQYF

j_call: TRBJ1-4
d_call: .
cdr3_length: 15
clone_size: .
v_call: TRBV5-4
cdr3_nt: TGTGCCAGCAGCGTCGGGGGGGCGGATAATGAAAAACTGTTTTTT
cdr3_aa: CASSVGGADNEKLFF

j_call: TRBJ1-2
d_call: TRBD1
cdr3_length: 13
clone_size: once
v_call: TRBV18
cdr3_nt: TGTGCCAGCTCACCCAGAGGGGGCGATGGCTACACCTTC
cdr3_aa: CASSPRGGDGYTF

j_call: TRBJ2-1
d_call: .
cdr3_length: 17
clone_size: .
v_call: TRBV13
cdr3_nt: TGTGCCAGCAGCTTTAGCGCGGGGCGCTGGGGGGACAATGAGCAGTTCTTC
cdr3_aa: CASSFSAGRWGDNEQFF

j_call: TRBJ2-7
d_call: .
cdr3_length: 13
clone_size: .
v_call: TRBV27
cdr3_nt: TGTGCCAGCATCCCCCCCGGTGGGCACGAGCAGTACTTC
cdr3_aa: CASIPPGGHEQYF

j_call: TRBJ2-6
d_call: .
cdr3_length: 18
clone_size: .
v_call: TRBV5-3
cdr3_nt: TGTGCCAGAAGCCCCCAATACAAGGACACCTCTGGGGCCAACGTCCTGACTTTC
cdr3_aa: CARSPQYKDTSGANVLTF

j_call: TRBJ1-5
d_call: .
cdr3_length: 17
clone_size: .
v_call: TRBV19
cdr3_nt: TGTGCCAGTAGTATGGGTTTGGACAGCAATAGCAATCAGCCCCAGCATTTT
cdr3_aa: CASSMGLDSNSNQPQHF

j_call: TRBJ2-7
d_call: TRBD1
cdr3_length: 15
clone_size: .
v_call: TRBV5-1
cdr3_nt: TGCGCCAGCAGCCTGGCCGGGACAGGCAACTACGAGCAGTACTTC
cdr3_aa: CASSLAGTGNYEQYF

j_call: TRBJ2-7
d_call: TRBD2
cdr3_length: 13
clone_size: .
v_call: TRBV5-4
cdr3_nt: TGTGCCAGCAGCATGACTAGCGGGGCAGAGCAGTACTTC
cdr3_aa: CASSMTSGAEQYF

j_call: TRBJ1-1
d_call: .
cdr3_length: 13
clone_size: few
v_call: TRBV5-1
cdr3_nt: TGCGCCAGCAGCTTGAAACAGGACACTGAAGCTTTCTTT
cdr3_aa: CASSLKQDTEAFF

j_call: TRBJ1-2
d_call: TRBD1
cdr3_length: 14
clone_size: many
v_call: TRBV28
cdr3_nt: TGTGCCAGCAGCCCACCAGGGGGCGACTATGGCTACACCTTC
cdr3_aa: CASSPPGGDYGYTF

j_call: TRBJ2-2
d_call: TRBD2
cdr3_length: 19
clone_size: .
v_call: TRBV6-6
cdr3_nt: TGTGCCAGCAGCTCCATGAGACTAGCGGGGGGAGATAACACCGGGGAGCTGTTTTTT
cdr3_aa: CASSSMRLAGGDNTGELFF

j_call: TRBJ1-1
d_call: .
cdr3_length: 14
clone_size: few
v_call: TRBV7-9
cdr3_nt: TGTGCCAGCAGCTTAGGGGGGCATGGCACTGAAGCTTTCTTT
cdr3_aa: CASSLGGHGTEAFF

j_call: TRBJ2-2
d_call: .
cdr3_length: 15
clone_size: .
v_call: TRBV11-2
cdr3_nt: TGTGCCAGCAGCCCGTACAGGGCAGACACCGGGGAGCTGTTTTTT
cdr3_aa: CASSPYRADTGELFF

j_call: TRBJ1-2
d_call: .
cdr3_length: 14
clone_size: .
v_call: TRBV5-5
cdr3_nt: TGTGCCAGCAGCCCGACAGCCTCAGAGAATGGCTACACCTTC
cdr3_aa: CASSPTASENGYTF

j_call: TRBJ2-1
d_call: TRBD1
cdr3_length: 15
clone_size: few
v_call: TRBV19
cdr3_nt: TGTGCCAGTAGTTACAGGGGCAACTCCTACAATGAGCAGTTCTTC
cdr3_aa: CASSYRGNSYNEQFF

j_call: TRBJ2-3
d_call: .
cdr3_length: 15
clone_size: .
v_call: TRBV6-4
cdr3_nt: TGTGCCAGCAGTGAGGAGGGCGCCGGATCGGAGACGCAGTATTTT
cdr3_aa: CASSEEGAGSETQYF

j_call: TRBJ1-4
d_call: TRBD1
cdr3_length: 15
clone_size: .
v_call: TRBV7-9
cdr3_nt: TGTGCCAGCAGCTTCGGGACAGGGTTGGAAGAAAAACTGTTTTTT
cdr3_aa: CASSFGTGLEEKLFF

j_call: TRBJ2-7
d_call: TRBD1
cdr3_length: 15
clone_size: .
v_call: TRBV7-2
cdr3_nt: TGTGCCAGCAGCTTAGTTGGGACAGGGTTCTACGAGCAGTACTTC
cdr3_aa: CASSLVGTGFYEQYF

j_call: TRBJ1-2
d_call: .
cdr3_length: 14
clone_size: few
v_call: TRBV14
cdr3_nt: TGTGCCAGCAGCCAAGACAGGAGGGCCTATGGCTACACCTTC
cdr3_aa: CASSQDRRAYGYTF

j_call: TRBJ2-1
d_call: TRBD2
cdr3_length: 14
clone_size: .
v_call: TRBV9
cdr3_nt: TGTGCCAGCAGCGTAAGCGGGGGGAACAATGAGCAGTTCTTC
cdr3_aa: CASSVSGGNNEQFF

j_call: TRBJ1-2
d_call: TRBD1
cdr3_length: 16
clone_size: .
v_call: TRBV27
cdr3_nt: TGTGCCAGCAGAGGGGGACAGTTACAATACTTTGGTGGCTACACCTTC
cdr3_aa: CASRGGQLQYFGGYTF

j_call: TRBJ2-5
d_call: .
cdr3_length: 13
clone_size: .
v_call: TRBV29-1
cdr3_nt: TGCAGCGTGGGAGGAGGGGAGGTAGAGACCCAGTACTTC
cdr3_aa: CSVGGGEVETQYF